This T cell receptor (beta chain) was recovered during a study of patients and donors after allogeneic stem cell transplantation. The CDR3 sequence is 15 residues long. CDR1 is MNHEY and CDR2 is SVGEGT in the germline V gene. V lost 6 bases, J lost 2 bases, and 10 bases stayed unmatched. MiXCR, applied by TCRdb to the RT-PCR reads, yields one record per CDR3 protein. The sample lists hundreds of thousands of distinct CDR3 sequences, 16% occurring once. The rearrangement joins TRBV6-2 or TRBV6-3 to TRBJ2-7; 7 nucleotides line up with TRBD2. The sample comprised blood, either unsorted or a sorted T cell fraction (not recorded which). The source is a human donor who was either an allogeneic HSCT recipient or a stem cell or donor lymphocyte infusion donor (not recorded which). It is not recorded whose cells these are; they may come from a transplant donor. CDR3 in DNA: TGTGCCAGCAGCCCGGGACCCGGGACTACCTACGAGCAGTACTTC. This sequence encodes CASSPGPGTTYEQYF.